This is a list of T cell receptor beta chains from one sample in a study of blood T cell repertoires in COVID-19. Libraries were prepared by immunoSEQ multiplex PCR; TCRdb keeps only in-frame clonotypes and omits some of them. The data show some 150,000 clones, 80% seen once. The source material was peripheral blood. The receptors come from a woman in her forties or fifties with acute or convalescent COVID-19. Both conserved end residues are part of each CDR3.

TRBV6-1	TRBJ2-7	CASSELDTYEQYF
TRBV5-1	TRBJ1-4	CASRDIAGEKLFF
TRBV7-3	TRBJ2-7	CASSFNGGLRNEQYF
TRBV6-1	TRBJ1-6	CASSEPTAVGSGSYNSPLHF
TRBV30	TRBJ1-5	CAWSLGVDQPQHF
TRBV29-1	TRBJ1-1	CSVGQPTVEAFF
TRBV19	TRBJ1-5	CASKGLHYNQPQHF
TRBV29-1	TRBJ2-7	CSVELGQGLYEQYF
TRBV24-1	TRBJ2-1	CATSVWGDEQFF
TRBV11-3	TRBJ2-1	CASSIQGSDNEQFF
TRBV20-1	TRBJ2-1	CSASVAGGQTSYNEQFF
TRBV6-6	TRBJ1-2	CASSYSKGQLYGYTF
TRBV28	TRBJ1-5	CASSPRSGLSLAQHF
TRBV24-1	TRBJ1-5	CATSGDTNQPQHF
TRBV12-3/TRBV12-4	TRBJ2-3	CASSLSSTDTQYF
TRBV25-1	TRBJ1-2	CASRTGGSDALSYGYTF
TRBV7-8	TRBJ1-5	CASSPSNSNQPQHF
TRBV10-3	TRBJ2-1	CAISAQRKGDEQFF
TRBV6-2/TRBV6-3	TRBJ2-3	CASSYTRRAARTDTQYF
TRBV19	TRBJ2-1	CASRDRGWEQFF
TRBV5-6	TRBJ1-4	CASSLGPDRVGEKLFF
TRBV27	TRBJ2-1	CASSLSPPQRLAAYNEQFF
TRBV7-2	TRBJ1-3	CASSLPWSGNTIYF
TRBV10-3	TRBJ2-3	CAISTIGGADTQYF
TRBV6-2/TRBV6-3	TRBJ2-7	CASSPLRYMGYEQYF
TRBV7-7	TRBJ2-5	CASSSWTGEETQYF
TRBV6-5	TRBJ1-2	CASSAGDNYGYTF
TRBV25-1	TRBJ1-2	CASKTQDYGYTF
TRBV11-2	TRBJ2-5	CASSLPRTGSGETQYF
TRBV27	TRBJ2-3	CASSLGFGVAPRRGGEHTDTQYF
TRBV6-6	TRBJ2-7	CASSSLGRAGSYEQYF
TRBV5-6	TRBJ1-4	CASSPTGINEKLFF
TRBV7-2	TRBJ2-3	CASSSQRGVTDTQYF
TRBV2	TRBJ2-7	CASSDGTADSYEQYF
TRBV6-4	TRBJ2-1	CASSDSLSGGHNEQFF
TRBV19	TRBJ2-1	CASSIGELGNEQFF
TRBV28	TRBJ2-4	CASSTGTALFRAGSVQYF
TRBV6-5	TRBJ1-5	CASSQDRGKGQPQHF
TRBV7-8	TRBJ2-1	CASSLGRGVYNEQFF
TRBV12-3/TRBV12-4	TRBJ1-1	CASSPDTQGAFF
TRBV5-4	TRBJ2-5	CASSRTSGGHLGGETQYF
TRBV5-1	TRBJ2-7	CASSYRDNEQYF
TRBV29-1	TRBJ2-2	CSVGYRGLNTGELFF
TRBV5-1	TRBJ1-1	CASSPAGEIEAFF
TRBV2	TRBJ1-1	CASRNRNTEAFF
TRBV29-1	TRBJ1-2	CSVPSPYRDGYTF
TRBV7-9	TRBJ1-6	CASSGDRETYNSPLHF
TRBV7-9	TRBJ1-1	CASSRDRVSNTEAFF
TRBV3-1/TRBV3-2	TRBJ2-2	CASSQERTQFAGELFF
TRBV30	TRBJ1-2	CAWSLTGAEGYTF
TRBV7-2	TRBJ2-2	CASSFGGASGELFF
TRBV19	TRBJ1-1	CASSTFENLNTEAFF
TRBV29-1	TRBJ1-1	CSVQRGRNTEAFF
TRBV19	TRBJ1-5	CASSTRTQGIGNQPQHF
TRBV18	TRBJ2-1	CASSPRQGAYNEQFF
TRBV9	TRBJ1-1	CASSANYEGTAEAFF
TRBV5-1	TRBJ1-1	CASSFRVDTEAFF
TRBV7-2	TRBJ1-2	CASSPDRVGYTF
TRBV11-3	TRBJ2-1	CASSLVGRNEQFF